The entry below describes one T cell receptor beta chain. What it binds is not known. Germline values: CDR1 MNHEY, CDR2 SMNVEV (reference sequence). Trimming stripped 5 bases from V and 4 bases from J, with 20 bases between. There are 16 residues in the CDR3. The repertoire was sequenced with immunoSEQ multiplex PCR; TCRdb's copy has only in-frame clones and lacks some. The data show roughly 140,000 clones, about nine tenths seen once. This entry belongs to a study of Ad26.COV2.S vaccination and SARS-CoV-2 variants. Overall study results and limits: People who got the vaccine had more spike-specific TCR breadth than people who got placebo. Substantial response breadth was reportedly seen for spike-specific CD8+ and CD4+ T cells after vaccination.

The material sequenced was peripheral blood, taken after recovery from COVID-19. This chain links TRBV27 with TRBJ2-5; D is perhaps TRBD2 (5 bases). The receptor comes from a human donor who had recovered from COVID-19. Here the CDR3 reads CASSPRGWLGRETQYF. The CDR3 nucleotides read TGTGCCAGCAGTCCCCGAGGGTGGTTGGGGAGAGAGACCCAGTACTTC.